Each of the 13 T cell receptor beta chains below was sequenced from the same sample in a study of cytomegalovirus exposure and HLA in healthy donors. Primers included in the PCR were 60 Vbeta and 13 Jbeta primers. TCRdb's table, derived via immunoSEQ multiplex PCR, lists solely in-frame clones and lacks some. Of 170,000 or so clones in the sample, 65% to 80% were seen once. Sequencing was carried out using PBMCs. Source of these receptors: a woman between 45 and 65 years old in good health and CMV-seropositive.

About this clone: Within the sample, other DNA sequences also encode this same CDR3. V usage is TRBV7-2 and J usage is TRBJ2-1; D call uncertain. V was trimmed by 3 bases and J by 5 bases, leaving 8 bases between them. The CDR3 has 13 residues. Per the germline V gene, CDR1 is SGHTA and CDR2 is FQGNSA. CDR3 region: CASSLRRDNEQFF. The CDR3 DNA sequence: TGTGCCAGCAGCTTGCGGCGCGACAATGAGCAGTTCTTC.

The chain uses TRBV7-9 and TRBJ1-2, with a possible D match to TRBD1 (5 bases). V was shortened by 6 bases and J by 7 bases, with 15 bases between the two germline ends. The CDR3 is 13 amino acids. In germline, CDR1 is SEHNR, CDR2 FQNEAQ (reference sequence). The CDR3 region has the DNA TGTGCCAGCAGTTCTACCACTGGGGCTGGCTACACCTTC. The encoded protein is CASSSTTGAGYTF.

A note on this clone: The sample contains more than one DNA sequence encoding this CDR3. The J gene is TRBJ2-2, the V gene TRBV6-5; a weak D match, TRBD2 (6 bases). The CDR3 is made up of 13 amino acids. Trimming cost V 6 bases and J 2 bases, with 7 bases left between them. In germline, CDR1 is MNHEY, CDR2 SVGAGI. In nucleotides, the CDR3 is TGTGCCAGCAGGGGGGGAAACACCGGGGAGCTGTTTTTT. Its protein product is CASRGGNTGELFF.

This clone came up once. Within the sample, other DNA sequences also encode this same CDR3. The rearrangement joins TRBV7-2 to TRBJ2-1, with 10 bases lining up with TRBD2. Trimming cost V 2 bases and J 7 bases; bases outside gene matches: 5. From germline, CDR1 is SGHTA and CDR2 FQGNSA. CDR3 length: 15 amino acids. The DNA of the CDR3 is TGTGCCAGCAGCTTAAAACTAGCGGGACGGAATGAGCAGTTCTTC. As protein: CASSLKLAGRNEQFF.

This clone was seen more than once but under ten times. This sequence joins TRBV7-9 and TRBJ1-1, with D perhaps matching TRBD1 (5 bases). CDR3 length equals 12 residues. V shed 5 bases and J shed 5 bases, with 9 bases lying between them. Germline CDR1 and CDR2: SEHNR and FQNEAQ (reference sequence). In nucleotides, the CDR3 is TGTGCCAGCAGCCGGGGGTTAACTGAAGCTTTCTTT. Encoded protein: CASSRGLTEAFF. Full variable domain (outside the CDR3, taken from reference TRBV7-9 and TRBJ1-1): DTGVSQNPRHKITKRGQNVTFRCDPISEHNRLYWYRQTLGQGPEFLTYFQNEAQLEKSRLLSDRFSAERPKGSFSTLEIQRTEQGDSAMYLCASSRGLTEAFFGQGTRLTVV.

The table lists this clone with a few counts. The rearrangement joins TRBV29-1 to TRBJ1-2; no reliable D call. The CDR3 is 12 amino acids. Germline CDR1 and CDR2: SQVTM and ANQGSEA. Between the trimmed V and J ends, which lost 0 bases and 8 bases, there was a span of 10 bases. CDR3 sequence: CSVEDQASGYTF. The DNA for the CDR3 is TGCAGCGTTGAAGATCAGGCTTCAGGCTACACCTTC.

The chain carries TRBV2 and TRBJ1-5; maybe TRBD1 (5 bases). Trimming cost V 5 bases and J 2 bases, with 13 bases left between them. The CDR3 loop spans 15 amino acids. The V gene's germline CDR1 is SNHLY and CDR2 FYNNEI. CDR3 region: CASSQGSRGNQPQHF. The CDR3 coding sequence is TGTGCCAGCAGTCAGGGCAGTAGAGGCAATCAGCCCCAGCATTTT.

This chain joins TRBV27 and TRBJ2-3; 7 bases map to TRBD2. The CDR3 totals 15 residues. Trimming removed 4 bases from V and 3 bases from J; junction bases left unmatched: 7. Per germline, CDR1 MNHEY and CDR2 SMNVEV (reference sequence). The CDR3 loop reads CASSWRAGATDTQYF. Written as DNA, the CDR3 is TGTGCCAGCAGTTGGAGGGCGGGAGCTACAGATACGCAGTATTTT.

The rearrangement uses TRBV28 and TRBJ1-1; 7 bases are a match to TRBD1. The CDR3 consists of 15 residues. CDR1 MDHEN and CDR2 SYDVKM come from the germline V gene. Unmatched junction bases numbered 9, after V lost 6 bases and J lost 2 bases. The chain's CDR3 is CASSLDRVYNTEAFF. Written as DNA, the CDR3 is TGTGCCAGCAGCCTTGACAGGGTCTACAACACTGAAGCTTTCTTT.

The V and J genes are TRBV6-5 and TRBJ2-3, with a tentative D call TRBD2 (6 bases). Germline CDR1 and CDR2: MNHEY and SVGAGI. The V end lost 6 bases, the J end lost 7 bases, and 20 bases lay between the germline ends. This CDR3 has 15 amino acids. As DNA, the CDR3 is TGTGCCAGCAGGCCCAGGGCGGGACCATCGAATACGCAGTATTTT. Protein product: CASRPRAGPSNTQYF.

The sample holds a few counts of this clone. The genes are TRBV11-2 and TRBJ2-7; D not resolved. Germline values: CDR1 SGHAT, CDR2 FQNNGV. Trimming pared 1 base from V and 2 bases from J, leaving 9 bases between. This CDR3 is built from 14 residues. Written as DNA, the CDR3 is TGTGCCAGCAGCTTAGTCAGGTCCGCCTACGAGCAGTACTTC. This encodes CASSLVRSAYEQYF.

This sequence joins TRBV5-1 and TRBJ2-3; the match to TRBD2 covers 13 bases. The CDR3 runs to 18 residues. Germline assignment: CDR1 SGHRS and CDR2 YFSETQ. The trim removed 0 bases at V and 1 base at J, leaving 5 bases unmatched. The CDR3 DNA sequence: TGCGCCAGCAGCTTGGGTAGGACTAGCGGGAGCCGCACAGATACGCAGTATTTT. This gives the protein CASSLGRTSGSRTDTQYF.

CDR3 DNA sequence: TGTGCCTGGAGTGTACTTGGAGATGCGAACACCGGGGAGCTGTTTTTT. Its translation: CAWSVLGDANTGELFF. This chain uses TRBV30 with TRBJ2-2; unclear D gene. The V and J ends lost 0 bases and 0 bases respectively, with 11 bases between them. The CDR3 loop spans 16 amino acids. Per the germline V gene, CDR1 is GTSNPN and CDR2 is SVGIG (reference sequence).